This entry concerns a single T cell receptor beta chain. The antigen remains unidentified. TCRdb analysed the 5' RACE reads with MiXCR anew, one entry per CDR3 protein. Of around 280,000 distinct CDR3 sequences in the sample, about 8.3% were seen once. This specimen comes from a study of identical twins. Study findings and constraints: Compared with models, monozygotic twins showed more out-of-frame TCR alpha sharing. Where out-of-frame alpha sequences were twin-shared, they showed excess low generation probability. The study drew conclusions from cross-sectional statistical analysis, not from following the same donors.

The CDR3 runs 15 residues. CDR1 is SGDLS, CDR2 YYNGEE, per germline. Trimming took off 0 bases at V and 7 bases at J, with 11 bases between the two ends. All donors comprised healthy Caucasians. These same data were also listed under a study on yellow fever vaccine responses in identical twins.

This chain connects TRBV9 to TRBJ1-6; no reliable D call. This TCR came from a young woman in good health. Sample: memory (CD45RO+) T cells sorted from blood. CDR3 in DNA: TGTGCCAGCAGCGTAGCTCTGGCAGCAAATTCACCCCTCCACTTT. Translation: CASSVALAANSPLHF. Supplemented by reference TRBV9 and TRBJ1-6, the full variable domain reads DSGVTQTPKHLITATGQRVTLRCSPRSGDLSVYWYQQSLDQGLQFLIQYYNGEERAKGNILERFSAQQFPDLHSELNLSSLELGDSALYFCASSVALAANSPLHFGNGTRLTVT.